This T cell receptor (beta chain) comes out of a study of CD8+CD57+ T cells in acquired aplastic anemia. Study in general: CD4+ and CD8+ cells, once sorted, gave DNA averaging around 3.4 ug.

Trimming cost V 5 bases and J 6 bases, with 19 bases left between them. Germline V gene lookup returns CDR1 LGHNA and CDR2 YNFKEQ. The length of the CDR3 is 15 residues. General study results and limits: Patients had roughly 30 CD8+ CDR3 sequences in common with controls (the shared set).

Only patients with CD8+CD57+ cell expansion on flow cytometry were chosen for sequencing. Every one of the patients had aplastic anemia (severe, acquired). All patients were therapy-naive when blood was sampled. Turning to this clonotype: Antigen: not known.

CDR3 and TCR beta VDJ profiling relied on genomic DNA as the template. TCRdb analysed the reads with MiXCR anew, one entry per CDR3 protein. The table lists approximately 220,000 distinct CDR3 sequences, about half of them singletons. Sequences were obtained from sorted CD4+, CD8+, or CD8+CD57+ T cells (not recorded which) from PBMCs. The sequence derives from a human donor with aplastic anemia. The chain links TRBV4-2 to TRBJ1-2, with no clear D. This chain's CDR3 is CASSVHSEGMNGYTF. CDR3 DNA sequence: TGTGCCAGCAGCGTACACTCGGAGGGTATGAATGGCTACACCTTC.